The 14 T cell receptor beta chains reported below all come from one sample, sequenced in a study of T cell clonotyping in hematopoietic cell transplantation. Assay: immunoSEQ multiplex PCR; the TCRdb copy retains only in-frame clones and omits some. The sample shows approximately 14,000 clones, 86% of them seen only once. Here the sequenced sample was PBMCs, taken 100 days after allogeneic stem cell transplant. The source of these receptors is a male patient in his 50s who had an allogeneic stem cell transplant from an unrelated donor, so T cells may come from the graft donor. Some clones in this sample may be carry-over from other donors' samples.

The chain uses TRBV10-3 and TRBJ2-1; the D is unclear. The CDR3 consists of 13 residues. V lost 10 bases and J 0 bases, leaving 10 bases between the germline ends. CDR1 is ENHRY, CDR2 SYGVKD, per germline. The CDR3 DNA sequence: TGTGCCACACGACTGGACTCCTACAATGAGCAGTTCTTC. This codes for CATRLDSYNEQFF.

V is TRBV6-1 and J is TRBJ2-7; TRBD2 agrees at 8 bases. The CDR3 is 13 residues long. V lost 6 bases to trimming and J lost 2 bases; unmatched junction nucleotides: 3. Looked up from germline, CDR1 is MNHNS and CDR2 is SASEGT. CDR3 region: CASRGTRPYEQYF. The CDR3, as DNA: TGTGCCAGCAGAGGGACTAGACCCTACGAGCAGTACTTC.

The chain joins TRBV7-9 to TRBJ1-4; D might be TRBD1 (6 bases). Trimming took 5 bases from V and 0 from J, leaving 13 bases between them. Per germline, CDR1 SEHNR and CDR2 FQNEAQ (reference sequence). The CDR3 length is 16 residues. CDR3 protein: CASSRPGQPTNEKLFF. CDR3 sequence (DNA): TGTGCCAGCAGCCGACCAGGACAGCCAACTAATGAAAAACTGTTTTTT.

The chain has TRBV25-1 and TRBJ1-1, with D hard to call. V was cut by 4 bases and J by 2 bases, with 8 bases left in between. The CDR3 contains 13 residues. From germline, CDR1 is MGHDK and CDR2 SYGVNS. CDR3 loop: CASSVGVNTEAFF. The CDR3 DNA is TGTGCCAGCAGTGTGGGAGTTAACACTGAAGCTTTCTTT.

V is TRBV5-1 and J is TRBJ1-4; 9 positions match TRBD1. The CDR3 has 15 amino acids. Trimming removed 4 bases from V and 7 bases from J; junction bases left unmatched: 8. From germline, CDR1 is SGHRS and CDR2 YFSETQ. The CDR3 nucleotides read TGCGCCAGCAGCATCCGGACAGGGGAGGGTGAAAAACTGTTTTTT. Translation: CASSIRTGEGEKLFF. Full variable domain (rest looked up from reference TRBV5-1 and TRBJ1-4): KAGVTQTPRYLIKTRGQQVTLSCSPISGHRSVSWYQQTPGQGLQFLFEYFSETQRNKGNFPGRFSGRQFSNSRSEMNVSTLELGDSALYLCASSIRTGEGEKLFFGSGTQLSVL.

The CDR3 sequence: CASSLRETGANVLTF. The CDR3 bases are TGCGCCAGCAGCTTAAGGGAAACTGGGGCCAACGTCCTGACTTTC. The V call is TRBV5-1, the J call TRBJ2-6; no reliable D call. The CDR3 totals 15 residues. The V and J ends lost 2 bases and 2 bases respectively, with 8 bases between them. Germline CDR1 and CDR2: SGHRS and YFSETQ.

The V gene is TRBV14, the J gene TRBJ2-7; TRBD2 matches 8 bases. Trimming took 1 base from V and 3 from J; bases not matched to a gene: 8. This CDR3 is 16 amino acids long. Germline V lookup: CDR1 SGHDN, CDR2 FVKESK. CDR3 region: CASSQALAAGGYEQYF. The CDR3 DNA is TGTGCCAGCAGCCAAGCCCTAGCGGCGGGGGGCTACGAGCAGTACTTC.

V gene TRBV7-3 combines with J gene TRBJ1-1, with D unresolved. CDR3 size: 13 residues. V lost 6 bases and J 3 bases, leaving 11 bases between the germline ends. Germline CDR1 reads SGHTA; CDR2 reads FQGTGA. CDR3 region: CASRQRVDTEAFF. CDR3 DNA: TGTGCCAGCAGACAAAGGGTGGACACTGAAGCTTTCTTT. Supplemented by reference TRBV7-3 and TRBJ1-1, the full variable domain reads GAGVSQTPSNKVTEKGKYVELRCDPISGHTALYWYRQSLGQGPEFLIYFQGTGAADDSGLPNDRFFAVRPEGSVSTLKIQRTERGDSAVYLCASRQRVDTEAFFGQGTRLTVV.

The V call is TRBV5-1, the J call TRBJ1-3; D remains unclear. The CDR3 sequence is 14 residues long. The V gene's germline CDR1 is SGHRS and CDR2 YFSETQ. V was pared by 0 bases and J by 4 bases, with 8 bases between. The CDR3 DNA reads as TGCGCCAGCAGCTTGGAACCGGAGGGAAACACCATATATTTT. This encodes CASSLEPEGNTIYF. Full variable domain (outside the CDR3, taken from reference TRBV5-1 and TRBJ1-3): KAGVTQTPRYLIKTRGQQVTLSCSPISGHRSVSWYQQTPGQGLQFLFEYFSETQRNKGNFPGRFSGRQFSNSRSEMNVSTLELGDSALYLCASSLEPEGNTIYFGEGSWLTVV.

The chain has TRBV6-1 and TRBJ1-1; D gene uncertain. The germline V gene encodes CDR1 MNHNS and CDR2 SASEGT. V was trimmed by 4 bases and J by 3 bases, leaving 9 bases between them. The CDR3 runs 13 residues. CDR3 sequence reads: CASSARLHTEAFF. Written as DNA, the CDR3 is TGTGCCAGCAGTGCTCGACTCCACACTGAAGCTTTCTTT.

The chain combines TRBV19 with TRBJ2-2; a possible D gene is TRBD2 (5 bases). V lost 3 bases and J 0 bases, leaving 8 bases between the germline ends. CDR1 is LNHDA and CDR2 is SQIVND in the germline V gene (reference sequence). The CDR3 is 15 amino acids. This chain's CDR3 is CASSISGTNTGELFF. DNA of the CDR3: TGTGCCAGTAGTATCAGCGGAACGAACACCGGGGAGCTGTTTTTT. The whole variable domain, filled in from reference TRBV19 and TRBJ2-2, reads DGGITQSPKYLFRKEGQNVTLSCEQNLNHDAMYWYRQDPGQGLRLIYYSQIVNDFQKGDIAEGYSVSREKKESFPLTVTSAQKNPTAFYLCASSISGTNTGELFFGEGSRLTVL.

CDR3 nucleotide sequence: TGCGCCAGCAGCCAAGATCGCGACGGGTCCTACGAGCAGTACTTC. It encodes CASSQDRDGSYEQYF. The genes are TRBV4-3 and TRBJ2-7; D unresolved. This CDR3 region has 15 residues. CDR1 and CDR2 from the germline V gene are LGHNA and YSLEER. Trimming shortened V by 0 bases and J by 1 base, and 10 bases separated the two germline ends.

This sequence joins TRBV6-4 and TRBJ2-1, with 8 bases aligning to TRBD2. CDR3 length equals 14 residues. Germline V CDR1 and CDR2: MRHNA, SNTAGT. The V gene end was trimmed by 5 bases and the J gene end by 4 bases; junction bases not matched to a gene: 4. CDR3 loop: CASSPTSGYNEQFF. The DNA of the CDR3 is TGTGCCAGCAGTCCTACTAGCGGTTACAATGAGCAGTTCTTC.

The gene calls are TRBV29-1 and TRBJ2-3; no definite D call. The CDR3 totals 13 residues. CDR1 SQVTM and CDR2 ANQGSEA come from the germline V gene. Trimming took off 8 bases at V and 1 base at J, with 13 bases between the two ends. CDR3 nucleotides: TGCAGCCTTCTGGACGGACGCACAGATACGCAGTATTTT. Protein product: CSLLDGRTDTQYF.